The 3 T cell receptor beta chains presented below share a single source sample, sequenced in a study of cytomegalovirus exposure and HLA in healthy donors. The PCR had 60 Vbeta and 13 Jbeta primers. Measured with immunoSEQ multiplex PCR; TCRdb has only the in-frame clones, and not every one. The profile shows about 160,000 clones, roughly 84% of them singletons. Sequencing was carried out using PBMCs. Receptors were obtained from a man in his thirties or forties in good health and CMV-seronegative.

This clone has just one count. The chain joins TRBV5-1 to TRBJ2-2; D is uncertain. The CDR3 sequence is 12 residues long. Germline V gives CDR1 SGHRS, CDR2 YFSETQ. V lost 6 bases, J lost 4 bases, and 7 bases lay in between. CDR3 sequence reads: CASKTGTGELFF. The CDR3 DNA follows: TGCGCCAGCAAAACGGGCACCGGGGAGCTGTTTTTT. Filled out from reference TRBV5-1 and TRBJ2-2, the complete variable domain reads KAGVTQTPRYLIKTRGQQVTLSCSPISGHRSVSWYQQTPGQGLQFLFEYFSETQRNKGNFPGRFSGRQFSNSRSEMNVSTLELGDSALYLCASKTGTGELFFGEGSRLTVL.

The chain recombines TRBV5-4 with TRBJ1-2; D possibly corresponds to TRBD1 (5 bases). V shed 4 bases and J shed 7 bases, with 23 bases lying between them. CDR1 and CDR2 (germline): SGHNT, YYREEE (reference sequence). This CDR3 is 16 amino acids long. This CDR3 is CASSPDRTYIQGGYTF. The CDR3 nucleotides read TGTGCCAGCAGCCCCGACAGAACCTACATTCAGGGTGGCTACACCTTC.

This clone was seen once. The CDR3 DNA reads TGTGCCAGTAGTATATCCTGGGGGGGGAATAGCAATCAGCCCCAGCATTTT. Translation: CASSISWGGNSNQPQHF. This chain uses TRBV19 with TRBJ1-5, with D perhaps matching TRBD1 (5 bases). The CDR3 runs 17 residues. CDR1 is LNHDA and CDR2 is SQIVND in the germline V gene (reference sequence). V lost 2 bases to trimming and J lost 0 bases, with 14 bases between them.